Listed below are T cell receptor beta chains from one sample, sequenced in a study of cytomegalovirus exposure and HLA in healthy donors. Clones were sequenced by immunoSEQ multiplex PCR, and TCRdb holds only the in-frame ones, with some missing. This table holds 150,000 to 180,000 clones, about 86% found once. Sequencing used PBMCs. These receptors all stem from a man between 18 and 29 years old in good health and CMV-seropositive. Each CDR3 is given with its conserved first and last residue. The order of the fields is D gene, J gene, CDR3 length, V gene, CDR3 protein. D genes are given only for firm matches.

NA,TRBJ1-2,15,TRBV30,CAWRYKQGVNYGYTF
TRBD1,TRBJ2-7,16,TRBV5-1,CASSLEGAIPPYEQYF
NA,TRBJ2-6,16,TRBV19,CASSFPFLSGANVLTF
NA,TRBJ1-1,15,TRBV6-5,CASSYGIGQRTEAFF
NA,TRBJ1-4,15,TRBV6-5,CASSYSNRGNEKLFF
NA,TRBJ2-7,15,TRBV7-3,CASSLLRGGAHEQYF
TRBD2,TRBJ2-1,16,TRBV27,CASSLFWTSGYNEQFF
NA,TRBJ1-5,14,TRBV6-5,CASSWTATNQPQHF
NA,TRBJ2-6,14,TRBV5-4,CASSSVSGANVLTF
TRBD1,TRBJ1-2,15,TRBV19,CASSSTGGKAYGYTF